The TCR beta chain described here comes from a study of cytomegalovirus exposure and HLA in healthy donors. The CDR3 covers 15 residues. Germline CDR1 is MNHEY and CDR2 is SMNVEV (reference sequence). Losses at the gene ends were 7 bases for V and 0 bases for J; bases not matched to a gene: 6. Study-wide findings and caveats: Reports indicate that TCR beta sequences accurately predicted the HLA-A and HLA-B alleles of most subjects. Earlier analysis found most TCR beta V segments productive about 87% or about 30% of the time. CMV serostatus was the only recorded immune exposure for donors.

Primers included in the PCR were 60 Vbeta and 13 Jbeta primers. Sequencing was performed with immunoSEQ multiplex PCR; in TCRdb, only in-frame clones are kept and a portion is missing. The sample includes approximately 150,000 clones, just over 75% of them seen just once. On this clone: The antigen is not known.

This rearrangement joins TRBV27 to TRBJ2-7, with TRBD2 matching over 10 bases. The receptor's source is a woman aged 30 to 39 in good health and CMV-seropositive. The sequenced sample consisted of PBMCs. CDR3 in DNA: TGTGCCAGCACCCTAATAGCGGGAGGCTCCTACGAGCAGTACTTC. Translating gives CASTLIAGGSYEQYF.